What follows are 5 T cell receptor beta chains derived from one specimen sequenced in a study of cytomegalovirus exposure and HLA in healthy donors. The primer mix had 60 Vbeta and 13 Jbeta primers. Produced via immunoSEQ multiplex PCR; TCRdb's table is partial and in-frame only. The table shows 120,000 to 150,000 clones, with approximately 80% occurring only once. Sequencing was carried out using PBMCs. These receptor sequences come from a man between 35 and 55 years old in good health and CMV-seronegative.

The chain uses TRBV18 and TRBJ1-1; possible D gene TRBD1, 5 bases. The CDR3 consists of 14 residues. V lost 3 bases and J lost 3, with 11 bases in between. Germline V gene sequence: CDR1 KGHSH, CDR2 LQKENI. The CDR3 DNA is TGTGCCAGCTCACCCTCCAGGGCCGACACTGAAGCTTTCTTT. Its protein is CASSPSRADTEAFF.

The V gene is TRBV2, the J gene TRBJ2-5, with 9 bases fitting TRBD1. The J call is in doubt because the DNA end fits TRBJ2-7 better. This CDR3 has 14 residues. The V gene's germline CDR1 is SNHLY and CDR2 FYNNEI. In DNA form, the CDR3 reads TGTGCCAGCAGTCCCAGACAGGGGGCCTACGAGCAGTACTTC. It translates to CASSPRQGAYEQYF.

This sequence joins TRBV7-9 and TRBJ2-2; possible D gene TRBD2, 6 bases. The CDR3 loop spans 17 amino acids. Germline V gene data show CDR1 as SEHNR and CDR2 as FQNEAQ (reference sequence). Trimming pared 5 bases from V and 0 bases from J, leaving 16 bases between. CDR3 residues: CASSQVFGGTNTGELFF. CDR3 sequence (DNA): TGTGCCAGCAGCCAAGTTTTCGGCGGGACGAACACCGGGGAGCTGTTTTTT.

The chain recombines TRBV7-6 with TRBJ1-1; D is perhaps TRBD1 (5 bases). Germline V gives CDR1 SGHVS, CDR2 FNYEAQ. This CDR3 contains 16 residues. V lost 1 base to trimming and J lost 7 bases, with 19 bases between them. CDR3 loop: CASSLEWSGGYGEAFF. The CDR3 DNA follows: TGTGCCAGCAGCTTAGAATGGAGCGGGGGTTACGGTGAAGCTTTCTTT.

The chain uses TRBV27 and TRBJ1-2; tentative D call: TRBD1 (6 bases). The CDR3 totals 13 residues. Germline loops: CDR1 MNHEY, CDR2 SMNVEV (reference sequence). The V and J ends lost 6 bases and 4 bases respectively, with 12 bases between them. The CDR3 loop reads CASSPGQIYGYTF. The CDR3 bases are TGTGCCAGCAGCCCAGGACAGATCTATGGCTACACCTTC.